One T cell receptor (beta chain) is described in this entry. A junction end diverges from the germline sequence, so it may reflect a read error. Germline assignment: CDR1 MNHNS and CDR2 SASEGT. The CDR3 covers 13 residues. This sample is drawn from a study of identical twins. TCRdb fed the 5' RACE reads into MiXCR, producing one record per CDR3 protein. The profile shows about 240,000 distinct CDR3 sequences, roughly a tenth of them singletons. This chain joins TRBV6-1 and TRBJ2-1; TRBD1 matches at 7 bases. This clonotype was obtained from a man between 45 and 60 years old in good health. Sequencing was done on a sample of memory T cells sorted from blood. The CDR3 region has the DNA TGTGCCAGCAGGGAAGAGTACCGGGACAGAAGGTTCTTC. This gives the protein CASREEYRDRRFF.